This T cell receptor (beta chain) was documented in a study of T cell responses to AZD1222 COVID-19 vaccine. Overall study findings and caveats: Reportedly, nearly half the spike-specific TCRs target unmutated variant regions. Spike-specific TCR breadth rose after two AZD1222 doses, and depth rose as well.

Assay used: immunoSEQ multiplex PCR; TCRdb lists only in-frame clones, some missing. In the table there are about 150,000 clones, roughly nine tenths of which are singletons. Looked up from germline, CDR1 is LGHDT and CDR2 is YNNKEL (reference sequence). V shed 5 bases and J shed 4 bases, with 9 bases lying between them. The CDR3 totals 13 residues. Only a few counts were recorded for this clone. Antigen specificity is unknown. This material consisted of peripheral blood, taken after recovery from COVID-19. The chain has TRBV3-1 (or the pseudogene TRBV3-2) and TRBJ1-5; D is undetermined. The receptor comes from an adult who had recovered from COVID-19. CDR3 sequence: CASSSQPNQPQHF. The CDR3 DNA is TGTGCCAGCAGCTCCCAACCTAATCAGCCCCAGCATTTT.